The 20 T cell receptor beta chains below all came from one sample that was sequenced in a study of OX40 agonist ivuxolimab in advanced cancers. TCRdb's table, derived via immunoSEQ multiplex PCR, lists solely in-frame clones and lacks some. The repertoire holds about 38,000 clones, with 75% to 90% as singletons. This specimen consisted of CD4+ or CD8+ T cells sorted from blood, obtained in a trial of the OX40 agonist ivuxolimab. Source of these receptors: an adult with an advanced solid tumor such as melanoma, head and neck, liver or kidney cancer.

The chain uses TRBV11-2 and TRBJ2-7; D is ambiguous. Trimming removed 3 bases from V and 0 bases from J, with 9 bases in between. This CDR3 has 14 amino acids. CDR1 is SGHAT and CDR2 is FQNNGV in the germline V gene. The CDR3 DNA is TGTGCCAGCAGCTTTTTTACAGCCTCCTACGAGCAGTACTTC. Translated: CASSFFTASYEQYF.

The chain uses TRBV28 and TRBJ2-7, with a tentative D call TRBD1 (6 bases). The CDR3 contains 13 residues. The V end lost 5 bases, the J end lost 2 bases, and 10 bases lay between the germline ends. Germline V gives CDR1 MDHEN, CDR2 SYDVKM. The CDR3 nucleotides read TGTGCCAGCAGTAAGGACAGTACCTACGAGCAGTACTTC. Translation: CASSKDSTYEQYF.

The rearrangement links TRBV7-2 to TRBJ2-3; D gene uncertain. Germline V CDR1 and CDR2: SGHTA, FQGNSA. The CDR3 runs to 14 residues. The V and J ends lost 1 base and 0 bases respectively, with 5 bases between them. As DNA, the CDR3 is TGTGCCAGCAGCTTAGGGAGAAGCACAGATACGCAGTATTTT. This translates into CASSLGRSTDTQYF.

CDR3 sequence reads: CASSFGQGSNYGYTF. DNA of the CDR3: TGCGCCAGCAGCTTCGGACAGGGGAGTAACTATGGCTACACCTTC. This chain joins TRBV5-1 and TRBJ1-2; 9 nucleotides agree with TRBD1. The J segment lost 1 base and the V segment lost 2 bases, leaving 3 bases of the junction unmatched. Per the germline V gene, CDR1 is SGHRS and CDR2 is YFSETQ. The CDR3 consists of 15 residues.

Written as DNA, the CDR3 is TGTGCCAGCAGCTTGGCGGGCGGAGCGGGCCCCTACGAGCAGTACTTC. It is translated as CASSLAGGAGPYEQYF. The V call is TRBV5-6, the J call TRBJ2-7, with a possible D match to TRBD2 (6 bases). CDR1 and CDR2 (germline): SGHDT, YYEEEE. V lost 0 bases and J 2 bases, leaving 15 bases between the germline ends. The CDR3 spans 16 residues.

The chain couples TRBV9 to TRBJ2-2, with TRBD1 as a possible D gene (6 bases). Germline CDR1 is SGDLS and CDR2 is YYNGEE. CDR3 length: 16 residues. V was clipped by 2 bases and J by 1 base, with 12 bases between them. CDR3 sequence reads: CASSVGTSENTGELFF. CDR3 sequence (DNA): TGTGCCAGCAGCGTCGGGACATCGGAGAACACCGGGGAGCTGTTTTTT.

The chain has TRBV9 and TRBJ2-3; D may match TRBD1 or TRBD2 (6 bases each). V was shortened by 1 base and J by 4 bases, with 13 bases between the two germline ends. This CDR3 is 15 amino acids long. Per the germline V gene, CDR1 is SGDLS and CDR2 is YYNGEE. The CDR3 coding sequence is TGTGCCAGCAGCGTAAGGGGGGCCGAAGCAGATACGCAGTATTTT. It encodes CASSVRGAEADTQYF.

This sequence joins TRBV29-1 and TRBJ2-3, with TRBD2 as a possible D gene (6 bases). Germline lookup yields CDR1 SQVTM and CDR2 ANQGSEA. Trimming pared 3 bases from V and 0 bases from J, leaving 10 bases between. The CDR3 sequence is 14 residues long. CDR3 residues: CSVDGRGSTDTQYF. CDR3 DNA sequence: TGCAGCGTTGACGGGCGGGGTAGCACAGATACGCAGTATTTT.

The V call is TRBV4-2, the J call TRBJ2-1, with 9 bases matching TRBD2. With 5 bases clipped from V and 9 bases from J, the junction kept 11 bases outside the gene matches. The CDR3 is made up of 15 amino acids. Germline loops: CDR1 LGHNA, CDR2 YNFKEQ. In DNA form, the CDR3 reads TGTGCCAGCAGCTACAGGGCTAGCGGGGACAGTGAGCAGTTCTTC. Translating it yields CASSYRASGDSEQFF.

This sequence joins TRBV7-2 and TRBJ2-3; no clear D. Per germline, CDR1 SGHTA and CDR2 FQGNSA. The V end was cut by 5 bases, the J end by 1 base, with 10 bases between. CDR3 size: 14 residues. CDR3: CASSPRQGTDTQYF. CDR3 sequence (DNA): TGTGCCAGCAGCCCCCGCCAAGGCACAGATACGCAGTATTTT.

The V and J genes are TRBV10-1 and TRBJ2-7; D not certain. There are 13 residues in the CDR3. V gave up 2 bases and J gave up 3 bases, with 8 bases separating them. Germline V CDR1 and CDR2: WNHNN, SYGVQD (reference sequence). CDR3 sequence reads: CASSENQRYEQYF. The CDR3 coding sequence is TGCGCCAGCAGTGAGAATCAACGCTACGAGCAGTACTTC.

The rearrangement uses TRBV19 and TRBJ1-5; no clear D. This CDR3 comprises 15 residues. Germline lookup yields CDR1 LNHDA and CDR2 SQIVND (reference sequence). Trimming took off 4 bases at V and 0 bases at J, with 10 bases between the two ends. CDR3 in amino acids: CASSKLGSSNQPQHF. CDR3 in DNA: TGTGCCAGTAGTAAATTAGGAAGTAGCAATCAGCCCCAGCATTTT.

V usage is TRBV6-5 and J usage is TRBJ1-1; D gene unclear. The V and J ends lost 0 bases and 8 bases respectively, with 10 bases between them. CDR3 size: 13 residues. Germline V gives CDR1 MNHEY, CDR2 SVGAGI. The CDR3 protein is CASSYSNSREAFF. The DNA of the CDR3 is TGTGCCAGCAGTTACTCGAACAGCAGGGAAGCTTTCTTT.

Comment on this clone: This sample also contains other DNA sequences that code for the same CDR3. CDR3 amino acids: CAWSVQLGELFF. CDR3 coding DNA: TGTGCCTGGAGTGTACAACTGGGGGAGCTGTTTTTT. V is TRBV30 and J is TRBJ2-2; D ambiguous. This CDR3 contains 12 residues. V gave up 0 bases and J gave up 8 bases, with 7 bases separating them. In germline, CDR1 is GTSNPN, CDR2 SVGIG (reference sequence). Full variable domain (missing parts from reference TRBV30 and TRBJ2-2): SQTIHQWPATLVQPVGSPLSLECTVEGTSNPNLYWYRQAAGRGLQLLFYSVGIGQISSEVPQNLSASRPQDRQFILSSKKLLLSDSGFYLCAWSVQLGELFFGEGSRLTVL.

This clone was seen only once. V and J are TRBV5-1 and TRBJ2-5; 10 bases line up with TRBD2. The germline V gene has CDR1 SGHRS and CDR2 YFSETQ. V lost 0 bases to trimming and J lost 1 base; unmatched junction nucleotides: 6. This CDR3 is 17 amino acids long. CDR3 sequence: CASSLAGTSVPQETQYF. DNA of the CDR3: TGCGCCAGCAGCTTGGCCGGGACTAGCGTTCCCCAAGAGACCCAGTACTTC.

The chain combines TRBV11-2 with TRBJ1-6; D not resolved. CDR3 length: 14 residues. V dropped 0 bases and J dropped 5 bases, with 5 bases sitting between them. From germline, CDR1 is SGHAT and CDR2 FQNNGV. CDR3 DNA sequence: TGTGCCAGCAGCTTAGAGACGGATAATTCACCCCTCCACTTT. This translates into CASSLETDNSPLHF.

J is TRBJ2-5 and V is TRBV2, with D uncertain. Germline V lookup: CDR1 SNHLY, CDR2 FYNNEI. This CDR3 contains 13 residues. The V end lost 4 bases, the J end lost 4 bases, and 10 bases lay between the germline ends. The CDR3 DNA sequence: TGTGCCAGCAGTGCCAGCGAAGGAGAGACCCAGTACTTC. Amino acid sequence: CASSASEGETQYF.

In this sample, this clone turned up once. As DNA, the CDR3 is TGTGCCAGCAACCTCCAGGGGAACACTGAAGCTTTCTTT. Residues: CASNLQGNTEAFF. The chain combines TRBV6-6 with TRBJ1-1; D is perhaps TRBD1 (5 bases). The CDR3 contains 13 residues. The V gene's germline CDR1 is MNHNY and CDR2 SVGAGI (reference sequence). Between the trimmed V and J ends, which lost 7 bases and 1 base, there was a span of 10 bases.

The chain carries TRBV11-2 and TRBJ2-7; TRBD1 aligns across 9 bases. V shed 4 bases and J 2 bases; nucleotides not matched to a gene: 6. CDR1 is SGHAT, CDR2 FQNNGV, per germline. CDR3 length: 15 amino acids. In DNA, the CDR3 is TGTGCCAGCAGCTCCACAGGGGGCGGCACCTACGAGCAGTACTTC. It is translated as CASSSTGGGTYEQYF.

This clone has more than one count but fewer than ten. The chain is built from TRBV6-1 and TRBJ1-2; D is ambiguous. The CDR3 length is 10 residues. From germline, CDR1 is MNHNS and CDR2 SASEGT. V lost 7 bases, J lost 4 bases, and 4 bases lay in between. CDR3 loop: CASNSYGYTF. CDR3 sequence (DNA): TGTGCCAGCAATTCCTATGGCTACACCTTC.